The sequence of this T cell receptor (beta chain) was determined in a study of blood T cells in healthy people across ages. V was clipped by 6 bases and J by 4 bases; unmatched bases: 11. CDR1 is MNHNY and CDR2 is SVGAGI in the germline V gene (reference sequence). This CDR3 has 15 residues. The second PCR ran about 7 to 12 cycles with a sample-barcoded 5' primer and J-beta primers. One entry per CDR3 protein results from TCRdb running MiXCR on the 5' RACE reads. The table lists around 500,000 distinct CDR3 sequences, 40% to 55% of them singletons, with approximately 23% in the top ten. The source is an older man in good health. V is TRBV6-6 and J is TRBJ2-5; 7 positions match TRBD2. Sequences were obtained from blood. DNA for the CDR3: TGTGCCAGCAGCCCCGTGGGGGGGGGTAGAGAGACCCAGTACTTC. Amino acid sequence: CASSPVGGGRETQYF.